This paragraph reports one T cell receptor (beta chain). Its antigen is currently unknown. This record belongs to a study of CD8 T cells in ankylosing spondylitis. Overall study findings and caveats: Disease-linked clones bore a CD8+ phenotype, appearing relatively rarely in peripheral blood. Reportedly, matched ankylosing spondylitis synovial fluid was significantly enriched for disease-linked clones. Apparently characteristic of ankylosing spondylitis blood was a TCR beta motif (under ten highly homologous variants).

Quantitative molecular-barcoded 5'-RACE generated the TCR beta libraries. One entry per CDR3 protein, called by TCRdb with MiXCR from the 5' RACE reads. The sample contains about 160,000 distinct CDR3 sequences, around 17% of which appear only once. V was trimmed by 1 base and J by 5 bases, leaving 14 bases between them. Germline lookup yields CDR1 SGHTA and CDR2 FQGNSA. This CDR3 spans 16 amino acids. The sequenced sample consisted of blood, either unsorted or a sorted T cell fraction (not recorded which). This TCR was sampled from a male donor with ankylosing spondylitis or in good health (not recorded which). The J gene is TRBJ2-2, the V gene TRBV7-2; D is perhaps TRBD1 or TRBD2 (5 bases each). CDR3 sequence reads: CASSLVVGDVTGELFF. The DNA of the CDR3 is TGTGCCAGCAGCTTAGTGGTCGGGGACGTAACCGGGGAGCTGTTTTTT.